These T cell receptor beta chains were read from a single sample in a study of shared clonotypes between healthy human individuals. Some clones are missing from TCRdb's copy, which holds only in-frame ones; the method was immunoSEQ multiplex PCR. Here the sample spans 2 million or so clones, about 94% being singletons. Sequenced material: naive CD8+ T cells sorted from blood. The receptor set was obtained from a man younger than 35 in good health. Each CDR3 is given with its conserved first and last residue.

v_call	cdr3_aa
TRBV7-9	CASSPGQGVDEQYF
TRBV6-6	CASNPGTGLGEQYF
TRBV7-9	CASSFRQAMNTEAFF
TRBV6-5	CASSYSGWNTEAFF
TRBV7-9	CASSLPGGREKLFF
TRBV6-5	CASSYEGADGYTF
TRBV5-6	CASSPETGFSYNEQFF
TRBV28	CASLRRDTEAFF
TRBV5-6	CASSFSTGGLNYGYTF
TRBV7-9	CASRSTESYEQYF
TRBV7-9	CASSLVPTGGQETQYF
TRBV7-9	CASSPELAGTGPSYEQYF
TRBV2	CASSGQGGATEAFF
TRBV9	CASSAPGTGWYNEQFF
TRBV6-1	CASSEFDGDEQFF
TRBV5-1	CASSGGSGPDTQYF
TRBV19	CASSISAVGSYNSPLHF
TRBV28	CASSLFTGSYEQYF
TRBV5-3	CARSWGKGSNYGYTF
TRBV5-1	CASSLREEGTDTQYF
TRBV5-6	CASSLRLGGTDTQYF
TRBV27	CASSMTETYEQYF
TRBV11-2	CASSGGWGEEKLFF
TRBV7-8	CASSLNGGTDPYGYTF
TRBV13	CASSLGLAVYEQYF
TRBV15	CATSPDRGLNNEQFF
TRBV6-1	CASKRGQESSYEQYF
TRBV5-1	CASSLTGTDGYTF
TRBV13	CASSDTSGGYQETQYF
TRBV7-6	CASSPTAGTYNEQFF